Each of the 18 T cell receptor beta chains below was sequenced from the same sample in a study of T-cell reconstitution after alpha-beta-depleted transplantation in children (TCRdb year 2016). The library was produced with PCR. Instrument used: Illumina HiSeq 2500. To normalize quantification of the TCRbeta repertoire, the TCR libraries were built with molecular barcoding that relied on unique molecular identifiers. Starting from the raw public reads, TCRdb applied fastp trimming at Q25, assembled clones with MiXCR and retained in-frame beta chains. Rows are combined by CDR3 protein, so each entry shows the most common genes and DNA. Here the sample has approximately 400,000 distinct CDR3 sequences; about a tenth occur a single time. 4.5% to 7% of the sample comes from the top ten. The sample was PBMCs from the stem cell graft donor, taken from the stem cell graft. Receptor source: a human donor who donated a stem cell graft to a child with acute myeloid leukemia.

The table lists this clonotype with a few counts. The chain couples TRBV20-1 to TRBJ2-3, with D maybe TRBD2 (5 bases). The CDR3 contains 13 residues. Germline CDR1 DFQATT, CDR2 SNEGSKA (reference sequence). V gave up 5 bases and J gave up 6 bases, with 15 bases separating them. This CDR3 reads CSASSGTPDTQYF. In DNA, the CDR3 is TGCAGTGCTTCAAGCGGTACGCCGGATACGCAGTATTTT.

This clonotype was observed many times. This chain joins TRBV5-5 and TRBJ2-2; tentatively, D is TRBD1 (5 bases). Trimming removed 4 bases at V and 6 bases at J, with 13 bases between. CDR3 length: 14 amino acids. Germline V gene sequence: CDR1 SGHKS, CDR2 YYEKEE (reference sequence). Here the CDR3 reads CASSARQTPGELFF. CDR3 DNA: TGTGCCAGCAGCGCCAGACAGACCCCCGGGGAGCTGTTTTTT.

A few counts support this clonotype. The genes are TRBV3-2 and TRBJ2-1. TRBV3-2 represents a pseudogene. The CDR3 spans 14 residues. The CDR3 region has the DNA TGTGCCAGCAGCCACCAGAGCTCCTACAATGAGCAGTTCTTC. Residues: CASSHQSSYNEQFF.

This clonotype was seen ten or more times. The V call is TRBV29-1, the J call TRBJ2-3; possibly TRBD1 for D (5 bases). CDR1 is SQVTM, CDR2 ANQGSEA, per germline. Trimming stripped 6 bases from V and 0 bases from J, with 22 bases between. CDR3 length equals 17 residues. CDR3 DNA sequence: TGCAGCGTGCCCGCCCGGAGTAGGGGCGGCAGCACAGATACGCAGTATTTT. It codes for CSVPARSRGGSTDTQYF.

This clonotype came up a few times. The chain recombines TRBV29-1 with TRBJ2-7; perhaps TRBD2 as D (7 bases). The CDR3 is 14 residues long. Trimming stripped 4 bases from V and 6 bases from J, with 19 bases between. The germline V gene has CDR1 SQVTM and CDR2 ANQGSEA. The CDR3 reads CSVVGGNRVGEQYF. The CDR3, as DNA: TGCAGCGTTGTGGGGGGGAACAGGGTTGGCGAGCAGTACTTC.

The chain has TRBV20-1 and TRBJ2-5, with 8 bases that match TRBD1. The CDR3 runs 14 residues. CDR1 is DFQATT, CDR2 SNEGSKA, per germline (reference sequence). The J segment lost 2 bases and the V segment lost 0 bases, leaving 2 bases of the junction unmatched. CDR3 loop: CSARDGTGQETQYF. The CDR3 coding sequence is TGCAGTGCTAGAGACGGGACAGGTCAAGAGACCCAGTACTTC.

This clonotype has at least ten counts. The chain has TRBV5-1 and TRBJ2-5; D is undetermined. Germline loops: CDR1 SGHRS, CDR2 YFSETQ. The CDR3 runs to 14 residues. V shed 1 base and J shed 1 base, with 8 bases lying between them. CDR3 in DNA: TGCGCCAGCAGCTTGCTCGGCAGCCAAGAGACCCAGTACTTC. Amino acids: CASSLLGSQETQYF.

This clonotype was seen only a few times. V gene TRBV20-1 combines with J gene TRBJ2-5; 11 nucleotides line up with TRBD2. The J segment lost 4 bases and the V segment lost 2 bases, leaving 0 bases of the junction unmatched. The germline CDR1 and CDR2 sequences are DFQATT and SNEGSKA (reference sequence). The CDR3 runs 13 residues. CDR3 loop: CSARTSGGETQYF. In nucleotides, the CDR3 is TGCAGTGCTAGAACTAGCGGGGGAGAGACCCAGTACTTC.

The chain is built from TRBV4-3 and TRBJ1-2, with TRBD1 as a possible D gene (5 bases). This CDR3 is 19 amino acids long. The V and J ends lost 4 bases and 4 bases respectively, with 28 bases between them. The germline V gene has CDR1 LGHNA and CDR2 YSLEER. This chain's CDR3 is CASSLNHRESSRRGYGYTF. CDR3 nucleotide sequence: TGCGCCAGCAGCCTCAACCACCGGGAGAGTTCCCGTAGGGGCTATGGCTACACCTTC.

This clonotype turned up a few times. This chain connects TRBV4-3 to TRBJ2-4; no definite D call. This CDR3 has 16 residues. Germline V gene sequence: CDR1 LGHNA, CDR2 YSLEER. V was cut by 1 base and J by 9 bases, with 19 bases left in between. CDR3: CASSQASDPGKSIQYF. CDR3 DNA: TGCGCCAGCAGCCAAGCGTCGGACCCCGGAAAGAGCATTCAGTACTTC.

This chain uses TRBV7-9 with TRBJ1-2; no definite D call. The CDR3 extends over 13 amino acids. Germline V gene sequence: CDR1 SEHNR, CDR2 FQNEAQ (reference sequence). V was clipped by 1 base and J by 7 bases, with 10 bases between them. CDR3 sequence reads: CASSLDGVLGYTF. The DNA of the CDR3 is TGTGCCAGCAGCTTAGACGGAGTCCTTGGCTACACCTTC.

V gene TRBV7-9 combines with J gene TRBJ1-4; 10 nucleotides match TRBD1. Germline values: CDR1 SEHNR, CDR2 FQNEAQ (reference sequence). The CDR3 has 15 residues. V was clipped by 3 bases and J by 5 bases; unmatched bases: 3. Here the CDR3 reads CASSLGQGPNEKLFF. DNA for the CDR3: TGTGCCAGCAGCTTGGGACAGGGGCCGAATGAAAAACTGTTTTTT.

Ten or more counts support this clonotype. The chain carries TRBV12-3 or TRBV12-4 and TRBJ1-1; no firm D call. The CDR3 totals 13 residues. V was cut by 5 bases and J by 4 bases, with 11 bases left in between. CDR3 DNA: TGTGCCAGCAGTCCCAGTAAAATCACTGAAGCTTTCTTT. It encodes CASSPSKITEAFF.

Many counts were recorded for this clonotype. The rearrangement links TRBV5-1 to TRBJ2-5; 11 nucleotides agree with TRBD2. V dropped 1 base and J dropped 4; count of bases not matched to a gene: 6. CDR3 length: 16 residues. Germline values: CDR1 SGHRS, CDR2 YFSETQ. CDR3 loop: CASSLQLAGEGETQYF. DNA of the CDR3: TGCGCCAGCAGCTTGCAACTAGCGGGAGAAGGAGAGACCCAGTACTTC.

The genes are TRBV29-1 and TRBJ1-2; 10 bases map to TRBD1. Germline V lookup: CDR1 SQVTM, CDR2 ANQGSEA. CDR3 length: 13 residues. Trimming cost V 7 bases and J 3 bases; bases outside gene matches: 5. CDR3 sequence (DNA): TGCAGCGGATCCGGGACAGGGGACTATGGCTACACCTTC. This translates into CSGSGTGDYGYTF.

At least ten counts were recorded for this clonotype. The genes are TRBV12-5 and TRBJ1-5; D is uncertain. The germline gives CDR1 LGHNT, CDR2 FRNRAP. V lost 7 bases to trimming and J lost 4 bases, with 11 bases between them. This CDR3 has 13 residues. CDR3 sequence (DNA): TGTGCTAGTGACTTTTTGGGGAATCAGCCCCAGCATTTT. It encodes CASDFLGNQPQHF.

The chain is built from TRBV7-2 and TRBJ2-7; 9 bases match TRBD2. Trimming at V came to 0 bases and at J to 4 bases, leaving 7 bases not matched to a gene. The CDR3 covers 16 residues. Per the germline V gene, CDR1 is SGHTA and CDR2 is FQGNSA. The CDR3 DNA reads TGTGCCAGCAGCTTAGCACTTAGCGGGAGTTTGTACGAGCAGTACTTC. Translation: CASSLALSGSLYEQYF.

The gene calls are TRBV7-9 and TRBJ2-3; 11 nucleotides align to TRBD1. There are 16 residues in the CDR3. V was pared by 6 bases and J by 4 bases, with 9 bases of the junction left unmatched. Germline V gene sequence: CDR1 SEHNR, CDR2 FQNEAQ (reference sequence). As DNA, the CDR3 is TGTGCCAGCAGTGGCAACCGGGACAGGGGGTCAGATACGCAGTATTTT. Its protein is CASSGNRDRGSDTQYF. Variable domain in full (rest from reference TRBV7-9 and TRBJ2-3): DTGVSQNPRHKITKRGQNVTFRCDPISEHNRLYWYRQTLGQGPEFLTYFQNEAQLEKSRLLSDRFSAERPKGSFSTLEIQRTEQGDSAMYLCASSGNRDRGSDTQYFGPGTRLTVL.